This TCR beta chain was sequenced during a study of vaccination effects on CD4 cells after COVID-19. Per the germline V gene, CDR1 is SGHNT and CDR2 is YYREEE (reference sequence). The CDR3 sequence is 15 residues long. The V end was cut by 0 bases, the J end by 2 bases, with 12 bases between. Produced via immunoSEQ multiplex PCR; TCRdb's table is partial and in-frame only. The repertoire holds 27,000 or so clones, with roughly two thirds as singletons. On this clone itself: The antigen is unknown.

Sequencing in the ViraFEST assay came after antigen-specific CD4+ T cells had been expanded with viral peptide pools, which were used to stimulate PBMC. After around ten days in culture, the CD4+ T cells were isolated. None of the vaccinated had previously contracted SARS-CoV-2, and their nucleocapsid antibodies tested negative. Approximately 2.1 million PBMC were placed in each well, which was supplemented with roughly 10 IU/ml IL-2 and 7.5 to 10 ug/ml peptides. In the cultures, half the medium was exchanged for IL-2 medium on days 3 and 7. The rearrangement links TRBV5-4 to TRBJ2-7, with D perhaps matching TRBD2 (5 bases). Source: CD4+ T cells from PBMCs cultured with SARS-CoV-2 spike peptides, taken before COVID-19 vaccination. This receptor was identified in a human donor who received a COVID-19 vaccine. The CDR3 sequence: CASSLAGSLAYEQYF. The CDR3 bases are TGTGCCAGCAGCTTGGCGGGGTCTCTGGCCTACGAGCAGTACTTC.